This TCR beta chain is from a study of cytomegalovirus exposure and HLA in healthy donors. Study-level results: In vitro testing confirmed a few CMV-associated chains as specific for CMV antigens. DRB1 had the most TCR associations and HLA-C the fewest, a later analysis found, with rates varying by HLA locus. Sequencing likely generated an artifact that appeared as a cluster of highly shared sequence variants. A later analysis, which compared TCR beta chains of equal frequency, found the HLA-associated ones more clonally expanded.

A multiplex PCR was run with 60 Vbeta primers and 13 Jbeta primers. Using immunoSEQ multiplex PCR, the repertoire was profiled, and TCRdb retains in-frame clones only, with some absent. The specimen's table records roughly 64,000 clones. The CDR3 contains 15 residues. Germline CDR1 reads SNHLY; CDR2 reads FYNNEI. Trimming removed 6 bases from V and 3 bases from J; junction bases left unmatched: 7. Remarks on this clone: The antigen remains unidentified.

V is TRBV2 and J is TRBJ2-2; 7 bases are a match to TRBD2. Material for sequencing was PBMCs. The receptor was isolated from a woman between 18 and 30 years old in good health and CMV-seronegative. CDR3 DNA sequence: TGTGCCAGCAGGGCGGCTAGCGGCCACACCGGGGAGCTGTTTTTT. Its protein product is CASRAASGHTGELFF.